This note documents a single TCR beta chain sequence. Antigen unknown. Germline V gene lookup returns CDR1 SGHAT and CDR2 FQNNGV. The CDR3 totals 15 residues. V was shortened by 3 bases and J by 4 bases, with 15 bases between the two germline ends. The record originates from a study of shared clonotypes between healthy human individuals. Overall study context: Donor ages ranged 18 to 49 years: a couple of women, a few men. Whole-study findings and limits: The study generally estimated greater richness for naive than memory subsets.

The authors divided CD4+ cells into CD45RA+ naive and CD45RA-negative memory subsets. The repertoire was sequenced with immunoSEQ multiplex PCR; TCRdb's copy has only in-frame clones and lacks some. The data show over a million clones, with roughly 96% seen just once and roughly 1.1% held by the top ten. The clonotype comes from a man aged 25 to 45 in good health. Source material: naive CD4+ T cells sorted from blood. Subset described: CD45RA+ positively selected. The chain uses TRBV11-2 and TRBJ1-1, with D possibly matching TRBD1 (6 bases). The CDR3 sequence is CASSFVPLGATEAFF. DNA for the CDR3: TGTGCCAGCAGCTTTGTTCCTTTGGGGGCCACTGAAGCTTTCTTT.